The clone carrying this T cell receptor (beta chain) was seen at least ten times. Per the germline V gene, CDR1 is SQVTM and CDR2 is ANQGSEA. Unmatched junction bases numbered 11, after V lost 7 bases and J lost 2 bases. The CDR3 is 14 amino acids. Unique molecular identifiers were incorporated during preparation of the TCRbeta library. TCRdb re-analysed the PCR reads in MiXCR, keeping a single row per CDR3 protein. The sample shows 480,000 or so distinct CDR3 sequences, 10% to 13% of them seen only once. The data belong to a study of T-cell reconstitution after alpha-beta-depleted transplantation in children.

The chain employs TRBV29-1 and TRBJ2-7; TRBD2 matches 7 bases. The source of this sequence is a child aged 2 to 15 with inherited bone marrow failure, due to receive a stem cell transplant. Sequenced here: PBMCs, sampled before TCRalphabeta/CD19-depleted stem cell transplant. The CDR3 DNA reads as TGCAGCGAGGGACCTAGCGGAGATACCTACGAGCAGTACTTC. Its protein product is CSEGPSGDTYEQYF.